Detailed here is one TCR beta chain. What it recognizes is unknown. Germline and junction disagree at one end, which may indicate a read error. RNA was extracted from bulk tissue without any cell sorting. Distant lung tissue was collected more than 3 cm away from the tumor edge. The CDR3 spans 14 residues. This specimen belongs to a study of tumor and adjacent non-tumor tissue in lung cancer. About the study: There were 11 to 13 adenocarcinoma, a couple of squamous cell carcinoma and 1 small cell lung cancer cases.

General observations from the study: Normal lung showed higher cumulative top 100 clone frequency than tumor.

TCRbeta libraries were built with three rounds of nested PCR, modified from ARM-PCR. TCRdb redid the calling of the multiplex PCR reads with MiXCR, one entry per CDR3 protein. This table has over 35,000 distinct CDR3 sequences, roughly 60% appearing once. Sequenced material: distant non-tumor lung tissue. This TCR was sampled from a man in his fifties with non-small cell lung cancer. V usage is TRBV12-3 or TRBV12-4 and J usage is TRBJ2-2; D assignment may be TRBD1 or TRBD2 (5 bases each). The CDR3 region is CASSPGTPIGELFF. The DNA for the CDR3 is TGTGCCAGCAGTCCCGGGACGCCCATCGGGGAGTTGTTTTTT.